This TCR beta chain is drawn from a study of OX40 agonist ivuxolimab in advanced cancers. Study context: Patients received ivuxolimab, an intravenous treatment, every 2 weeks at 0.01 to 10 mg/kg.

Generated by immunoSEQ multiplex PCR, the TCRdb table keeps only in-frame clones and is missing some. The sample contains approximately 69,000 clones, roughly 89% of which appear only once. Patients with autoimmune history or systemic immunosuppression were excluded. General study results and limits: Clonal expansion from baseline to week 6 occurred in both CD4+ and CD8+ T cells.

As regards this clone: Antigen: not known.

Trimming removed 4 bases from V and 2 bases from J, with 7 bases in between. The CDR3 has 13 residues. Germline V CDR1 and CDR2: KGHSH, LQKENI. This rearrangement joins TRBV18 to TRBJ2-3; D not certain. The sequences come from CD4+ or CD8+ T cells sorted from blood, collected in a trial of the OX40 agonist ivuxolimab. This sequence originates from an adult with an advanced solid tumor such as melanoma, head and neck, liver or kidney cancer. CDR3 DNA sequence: TGTGCCAGCTCACAAGCGCTCACAGATACGCAGTATTTT. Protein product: CASSQALTDTQYF. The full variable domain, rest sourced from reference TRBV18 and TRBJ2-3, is NAGVMQNPRHLVRRRGQEARLRCSPMKGHSHVYWYRQLPEEGLKFMVYLQKENIIDESGMPKERFSAEFPKEGPSILRIQQVVRGDSAAYFCASSQALTDTQYFGPGTRLTVL.